This T cell receptor beta chain appears in the sequencing data of a study of blood T cells in healthy people across ages. This CDR3 has 15 residues. J was trimmed by 1 base and V by 5 bases; bases with no gene match: 3. CDR1 DFQATT and CDR2 SNEGSKA come from the germline V gene (reference sequence). Next came a second PCR, run for about 6 to 11 cycles, which used a sample-barcoded 5' primer along with a J-beta primer mix. TCRdb re-analysed the 5' RACE reads in MiXCR, keeping a single row per CDR3 protein. In the table there are about 1 million distinct CDR3 sequences, under 45% of which are singletons.

The clonotype comes from a woman aged 60-75 years in good health. This sequence joins TRBV20-1 and TRBJ2-3; 13 bases are a match to TRBD2. Sequencing was carried out using blood. The CDR3 DNA is TGCAGTGCTTCTGGACTAGCGGGGGGCACAGATACGCAGTATTTT. This gives the protein CSASGLAGGTDTQYF.